The 21 T cell receptor beta chains in this list originate from one sample, sequenced in a study of memory CD4+ T cells and cytomegalovirus serostatus (dated by TCRdb to the late 2010s). The library was obtained by the immunoSEQ multiplex PCR assay. What TCRdb holds here is the immuneACCESS table cut down to in-frame rearrangements. Part of the clones is not present; checked against another copy, under half of the missing clones reflect an unresolved V gene, and the others are unexplained. The table for this sample lists 48,000 or so clones; just under 80% of them were counted only once. The ten largest clones take up 0.78% of the sample. Single viable CD3+CD4+CD8-CD45RO+ cells were sorted as memory CD4+ T cells on a FACSAria II. The sequenced material came from memory CD4+ T cells from blood. Source of these receptors: an adult in good health and CMV-seronegative.

The chain links TRBV21-1 to TRBJ1-1; no DNA check was done on the table's D call, TRBD1. TRBV21-1 is a listed pseudogene. The CDR3 length is 13 residues. The CDR3 region has the DNA TGTGCCAGCAGCAAAGGTCGCCCAGGGGAAGCTTTCTTT. This codes for CASSKGRPGEAFF.

The V call is TRBV28, the J call TRBJ2-1, with TRBD2 matching over 10 bases. CDR1 is MDHEN, CDR2 SYDVKM, per germline. J was trimmed by 1 base and V by 7 bases; bases with no gene match: 7. The CDR3 is 16 residues long. DNA of the CDR3: TGTGCCAGCACTAGCGGGAGCAAACGGTCCTACAATGAGCAGTTCTTC. Its protein product is CASTSGSKRSYNEQFF.

This chain connects TRBV6-1 to TRBJ2-5; D gene unclear. Trimming removed 5 bases at V and 5 bases at J, with 12 bases between. The germline V gene encodes CDR1 MNHNS and CDR2 SASEGT. The CDR3 has 13 amino acids. CDR3 coding DNA: TGTGCCAGCAGTTTTCCTCGTACGGAGACCCAGTACTTC. It translates to CASSFPRTETQYF.

This rearrangement joins TRBV5-6 to TRBJ2-2; 8 bases are a match to TRBD2. V lost 2 bases to trimming and J lost 0 bases; unmatched junction nucleotides: 9. The CDR3 covers 18 residues. From germline, CDR1 is SGHDT and CDR2 YYEEEE. CDR3: CASSFPGSGASNTGELFF. The CDR3 region has the DNA TGTGCCAGCAGCTTTCCCGGTAGCGGGGCCTCGAACACCGGGGAGCTGTTTTTT.

The rearrangement uses TRBV5-1 and TRBJ2-1; no reliable D call. The V gene's germline CDR1 is SGHRS and CDR2 YFSETQ. V was clipped by 6 bases and J by 2 bases, with 12 bases between them. The CDR3 is made up of 14 amino acids. The CDR3 sequence: CASMFAPPYNEQFF. The CDR3 DNA follows: TGCGCCAGCATGTTCGCTCCACCCTACAATGAGCAGTTCTTC.

This sequence joins TRBV4-1 and TRBJ1-2; maybe TRBD1 (6 bases). Trimming left V 1 base short and J 8 bases short, with 20 bases between. The CDR3 is made up of 16 amino acids. CDR1 and CDR2 from the germline V gene are MGHRA and YSYEKL. CDR3 sequence (DNA): TGCGCCAGCAGCCAAGTAGGGGGGAGGGCAGGGCGCGGCTACACCTTC. Residues: CASSQVGGRAGRGYTF.

The CDR3 protein is CASSLAGTGDNSTDTQYF. CDR3 coding DNA: TGTGCCAGCAGCCTGGCCGGGACAGGGGACAATAGCACAGATACGCAGTATTTT. This chain joins TRBV14 and TRBJ2-3; 10 positions match TRBD1. Germline assignment: CDR1 SGHDN and CDR2 FVKESK. Trimming cost V 4 bases and J 0 bases; bases outside gene matches: 10. The CDR3 spans 18 residues.

The chain's CDR3 is CAISEIAGVIGGTQYF. CDR3 DNA: TGTGCCATCAGTGAGATTGCGGGAGTAATTGGGGGTACGCAGTATTTT. The chain employs TRBV10-3 and TRBJ2-3, with TRBD2 identical over 7 bases. J gave up 8 bases and V 2 bases, and 13 bases lay outside the gene matches. CDR3 size: 16 residues. Germline-derived CDR1 and CDR2 are ENHRY and SYGVKD.

CDR3 sequence reads: CASSLEAIVGGFHEQYF. CDR3 DNA sequence: TGCGCCAGCAGCTTGGAAGCTATAGTAGGGGGCTTCCACGAGCAGTACTTC. The chain recombines TRBV5-1 with TRBJ2-7; TRBD1 matches at 7 bases. Germline values: CDR1 SGHRS, CDR2 YFSETQ. The length of the CDR3 is 17 residues. With 0 bases clipped from V and 5 bases from J, the junction kept 14 bases outside the gene matches.

V usage is TRBV7-9 and J usage is TRBJ1-2; D is uncertain. Trimming removed 2 bases at V and 8 bases at J, with 15 bases between. The germline V gene has CDR1 SEHNR and CDR2 FQNEAQ (reference sequence). The length of the CDR3 is 14 residues. Here the CDR3 reads CASSLTGLMGGYTF. DNA for the CDR3: TGTGCCAGCAGCTTAACGGGCCTCATGGGGGGCTACACCTTC.

This clone has a handful of counts. CDR3 sequence reads: CASSWVRGAGGNYGYTF. DNA of the CDR3: TGTGCCAGCAGTTGGGTTAGGGGGGCGGGAGGAAACTATGGCTACACCTTC. V and J are TRBV27 and TRBJ1-2; D perhaps matches TRBD1 (6 bases). V shed 4 bases and J shed 2 bases, with 20 bases lying between them. The CDR3 contains 17 residues. Germline V lookup: CDR1 MNHEY, CDR2 SMNVEV (reference sequence).

The chain's CDR3 is CAWTYPTYYGYTF. CDR3 DNA sequence: TGTGCCTGGACCTACCCCACCTACTATGGCTACACCTTC. This chain uses TRBV30 with TRBJ1-2; D is unresolved. This CDR3 is 13 amino acids long. Trimming cost V 4 bases and J 3 bases, with 12 bases left between them. Germline assignment: CDR1 GTSNPN and CDR2 SVGIG (reference sequence).

The chain carries TRBV5-1 and TRBJ2-2; D is possibly TRBD1 (6 bases). The ends were cut back, 4 bases at V and 1 base at J, with 11 bases in the middle. This CDR3 contains 15 residues. Germline CDR1 SGHRS, CDR2 YFSETQ. In nucleotides, the CDR3 is TGCGCCAGCAGCCGTTCGACAGGGAACACCGGGGAGCTGTTTTTT. Amino acid sequence: CASSRSTGNTGELFF. The whole variable domain, filled in from reference TRBV5-1 and TRBJ2-2, reads KAGVTQTPRYLIKTRGQQVTLSCSPISGHRSVSWYQQTPGQGLQFLFEYFSETQRNKGNFPGRFSGRQFSNSRSEMNVSTLELGDSALYLCASSRSTGNTGELFFGEGSRLTVL.

In its sample, this clone was seen a few times. The V and J genes are TRBV27 and TRBJ2-7; 9 bases line up with TRBD1. Germline CDR1 MNHEY, CDR2 SMNVEV (reference sequence). Trimming took 8 bases from V and 2 from J; bases not matched to a gene: 13. The CDR3 is made up of 16 amino acids. CDR3 coding DNA: TGTGCCAGCGCAAGGAGGGTGCGGACAGGGGCCTACGAGCAGTACTTC. Its translation is CASARRVRTGAYEQYF.

The rearrangement joins TRBV7-6 to TRBJ2-3; D possibly uses TRBD1 or TRBD2 (5 bases each). Trimming took 0 bases from V and 2 from J, leaving 6 bases between them. This CDR3 has 14 residues. Germline loops: CDR1 SGHVS, CDR2 FNYEAQ. The CDR3 DNA reads TGTGCCAGCAGCTTAGCGGGGGACACAGATACGCAGTATTTT. This translates into CASSLAGDTDTQYF.

This clone occurred a few times. This specimen includes other DNA sequences encoding the same CDR3. This rearrangement joins TRBV5-1 to TRBJ1-2; D is unclear. Germline CDR1 is SGHRS and CDR2 is YFSETQ. Trimming took 0 bases from V and 0 from J, leaving 3 bases between them. This CDR3 comprises 13 residues. The CDR3 nucleotides read TGCGCCAGCAGCTTGGGTACTAACTATGGCTACACCTTC. This codes for CASSLGTNYGYTF.

This clone turned up a few times. The chain joins TRBV6-6 to TRBJ2-2, with D unclear. V shed 2 bases and J shed 4 bases, with 11 bases lying between them. The germline V gene encodes CDR1 MNHNY and CDR2 SVGAGI (reference sequence). The CDR3 totals 15 residues. CDR3 nucleotide sequence: TGTGCCAGCAGTTACGCAGCAGGCTTCACCGGGGAGCTGTTTTTT. Translating it yields CASSYAAGFTGELFF.

This clone was picked up a small number of times. The chain links TRBV2 to TRBJ1-1, with D tentatively TRBD1 (5 bases). Trimming pared 8 bases from V and 0 bases from J, leaving 13 bases between. Germline CDR1 is SNHLY and CDR2 is FYNNEI. The CDR3 is made up of 14 amino acids. The CDR3 nucleotides are TGTGCCAGCTCCGGGGCCCTCATGAACACTGAAGCTTTCTTT. Its protein product is CASSGALMNTEAFF.

J is TRBJ2-7 and V is TRBV30; 7 positions match TRBD2. The CDR3 totals 12 residues. In germline, CDR1 is GTSNPN, CDR2 SVGIG (reference sequence). V lost 6 bases, J lost 5 bases, and 7 bases stayed unmatched. CDR3 in DNA: TGTGCCTGCCGCCGGGGGGTCAACGAGCAGTACTTC. Translation: CACRRGVNEQYF. Using reference TRBV30 and TRBJ2-7 for the parts outside the CDR3, the full variable domain is SQTIHQWPATLVQPVGSPLSLECTVEGTSNPNLYWYRQAAGRGLQLLFYSVGIGQISSEVPQNLSASRPQDRQFILSSKKLLLSDSGFYLCACRRGVNEQYFGPGTRLTVT.

The CDR3 DNA reads as TGTGCCAGCCATGGCGGGGGGGCCGGGGGAACGCAGTATTTT. Translated, it gives CASHGGGAGGTQYF. This rearrangement joins TRBV2 to TRBJ2-3; TRBD2 agrees at 9 bases. CDR1 is SNHLY and CDR2 is FYNNEI in the germline V gene. The CDR3 spans 14 residues. V gave up 8 bases and J gave up 9 bases; unmatched junction bases: 12.

This clone was detected once. The chain couples TRBV7-2 to TRBJ2-3; D uncertain. The CDR3 is 14 amino acids. CDR1 is SGHTA, CDR2 FQGNSA, per germline. Trimming cost V 1 base and J 0 bases, with 5 bases left between them. CDR3 bases: TGTGCCAGCAGCTTAGGGTCTAGCACAGATACGCAGTATTTT. Residues: CASSLGSSTDTQYF.